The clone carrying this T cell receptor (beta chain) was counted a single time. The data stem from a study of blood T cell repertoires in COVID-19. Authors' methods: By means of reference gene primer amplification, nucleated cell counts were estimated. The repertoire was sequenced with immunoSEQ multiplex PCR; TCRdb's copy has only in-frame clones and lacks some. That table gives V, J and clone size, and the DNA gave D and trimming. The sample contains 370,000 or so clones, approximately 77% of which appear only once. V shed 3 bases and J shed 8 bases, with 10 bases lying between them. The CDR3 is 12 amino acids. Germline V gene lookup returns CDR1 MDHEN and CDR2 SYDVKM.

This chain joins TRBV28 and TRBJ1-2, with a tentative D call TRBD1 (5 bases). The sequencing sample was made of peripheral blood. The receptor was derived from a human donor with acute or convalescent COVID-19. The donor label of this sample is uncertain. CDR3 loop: CASSLRGEGYTF. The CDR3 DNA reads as TGTGCCAGCAGTTTGCGGGGCGAGGGCTACACCTTC.